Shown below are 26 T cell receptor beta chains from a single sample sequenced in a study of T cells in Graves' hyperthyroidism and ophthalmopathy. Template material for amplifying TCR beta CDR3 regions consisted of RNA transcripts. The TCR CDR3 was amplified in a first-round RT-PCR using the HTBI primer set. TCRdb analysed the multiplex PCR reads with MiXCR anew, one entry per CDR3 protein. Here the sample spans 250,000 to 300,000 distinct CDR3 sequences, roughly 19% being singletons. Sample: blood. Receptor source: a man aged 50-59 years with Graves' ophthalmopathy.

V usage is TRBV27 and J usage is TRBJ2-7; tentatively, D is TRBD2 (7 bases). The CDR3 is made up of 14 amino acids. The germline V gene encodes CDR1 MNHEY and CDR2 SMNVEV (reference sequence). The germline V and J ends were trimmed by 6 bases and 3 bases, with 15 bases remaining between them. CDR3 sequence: CASSPGGRGYEQYF. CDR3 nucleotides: TGTGCCAGCAGCCCCGGGGGGCGAGGCTACGAGCAGTACTTC.

CDR3 in amino acids: CASSLSGQGIHEQYF. In nucleotides, the CDR3 is TGTGCCAGCAGCCTGTCGGGTCAGGGGATCCACGAGCAGTACTTC. The V gene is TRBV7-8, the J gene TRBJ2-7; maybe TRBD1 (6 bases). The V end was cut by 5 bases, the J end by 5 bases, with 19 bases between. Germline V lookup: CDR1 SGHVS, CDR2 FQNEAQ. There are 15 residues in the CDR3.

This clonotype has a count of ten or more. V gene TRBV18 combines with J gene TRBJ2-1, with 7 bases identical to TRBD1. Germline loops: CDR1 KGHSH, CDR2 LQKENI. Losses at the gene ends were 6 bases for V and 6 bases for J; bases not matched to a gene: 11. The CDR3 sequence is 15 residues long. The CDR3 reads CASSPGTVLTNEQFF. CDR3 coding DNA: TGTGCCAGCTCTCCCGGGACAGTCCTTACCAATGAGCAGTTCTTC.

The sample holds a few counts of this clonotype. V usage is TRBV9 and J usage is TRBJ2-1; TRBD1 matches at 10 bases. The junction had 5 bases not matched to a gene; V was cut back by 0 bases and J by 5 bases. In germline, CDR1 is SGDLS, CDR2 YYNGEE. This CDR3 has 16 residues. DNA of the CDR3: TGTGCCAGCAGCGTAGCCGGACAGGGGGGGAACAATGAGCAGTTCTTC. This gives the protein CASSVAGQGGNNEQFF.

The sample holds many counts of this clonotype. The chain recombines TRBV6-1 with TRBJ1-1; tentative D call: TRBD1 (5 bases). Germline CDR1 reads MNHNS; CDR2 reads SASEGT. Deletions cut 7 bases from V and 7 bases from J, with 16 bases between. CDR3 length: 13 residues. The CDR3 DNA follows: TGTGCCAGCACCGCCTTGAGGGGAGGTGAAGCTTTCTTT. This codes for CASTALRGGEAFF.

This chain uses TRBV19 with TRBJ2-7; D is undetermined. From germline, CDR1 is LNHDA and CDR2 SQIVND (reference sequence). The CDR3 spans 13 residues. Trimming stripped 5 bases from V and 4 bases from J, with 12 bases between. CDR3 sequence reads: CASSRVDGYEQYF. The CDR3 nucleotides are TGTGCCAGTAGTCGGGTGGATGGTTACGAGCAGTACTTC.

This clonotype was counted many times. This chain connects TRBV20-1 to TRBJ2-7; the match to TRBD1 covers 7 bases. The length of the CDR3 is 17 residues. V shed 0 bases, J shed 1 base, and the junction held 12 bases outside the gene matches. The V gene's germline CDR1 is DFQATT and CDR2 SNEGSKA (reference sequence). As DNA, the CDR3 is TGCAGTGCTAGAGATCGGGAAGAAGGGGGCAGTTCCTACGAGCAGTACTTC. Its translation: CSARDREEGGSSYEQYF.

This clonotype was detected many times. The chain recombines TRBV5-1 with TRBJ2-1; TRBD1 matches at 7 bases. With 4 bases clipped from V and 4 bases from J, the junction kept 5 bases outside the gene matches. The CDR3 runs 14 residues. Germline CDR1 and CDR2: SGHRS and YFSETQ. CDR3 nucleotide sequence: TGCGCCAGCAGCCAGACAGGGCGGTACAATGAGCAGTTCTTC. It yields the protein CASSQTGRYNEQFF.

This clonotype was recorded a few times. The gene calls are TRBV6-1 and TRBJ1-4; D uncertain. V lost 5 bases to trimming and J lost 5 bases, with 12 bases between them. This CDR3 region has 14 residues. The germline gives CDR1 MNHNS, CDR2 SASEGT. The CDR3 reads CASSYRPGNEKLFF. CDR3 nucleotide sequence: TGTGCCAGCAGTTATCGCCCGGGGAATGAAAAACTGTTTTTT.

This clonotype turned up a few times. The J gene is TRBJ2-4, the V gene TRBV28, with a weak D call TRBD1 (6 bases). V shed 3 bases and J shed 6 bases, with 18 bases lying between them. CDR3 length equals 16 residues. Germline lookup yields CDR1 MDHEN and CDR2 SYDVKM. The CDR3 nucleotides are TGTGCCAGCAGTTTGGTAGCAGGGGCCCCCACAAACATTCAGTACTTC. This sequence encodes CASSLVAGAPTNIQYF.

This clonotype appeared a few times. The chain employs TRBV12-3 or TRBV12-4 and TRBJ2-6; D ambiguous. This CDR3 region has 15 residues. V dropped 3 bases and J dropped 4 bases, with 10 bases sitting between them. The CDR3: CASSFLQPGANVLTF. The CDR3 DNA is TGTGCCAGCAGTTTCCTGCAGCCCGGGGCCAACGTCCTGACTTTC.

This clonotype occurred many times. This CDR3 reads CASSYGGSSYNEQFF. The CDR3, as DNA: TGTGCCAGCAGTTACGGCGGGAGCTCCTACAATGAGCAGTTCTTC. This chain uses TRBV6-6 with TRBJ2-1; TRBD2 agrees at 7 bases. Trimming cost V 2 bases and J 0 bases; bases outside gene matches: 1. This CDR3 spans 15 amino acids. Germline CDR1 and CDR2: MNHNY and SVGAGI (reference sequence).

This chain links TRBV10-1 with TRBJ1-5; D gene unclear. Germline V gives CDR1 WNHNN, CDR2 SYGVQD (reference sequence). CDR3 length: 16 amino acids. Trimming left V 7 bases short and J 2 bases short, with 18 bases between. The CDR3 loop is CASIREVPVGNQPQHF. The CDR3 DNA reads TGCGCCAGCATCCGGGAAGTACCGGTAGGCAATCAGCCCCAGCATTTT.

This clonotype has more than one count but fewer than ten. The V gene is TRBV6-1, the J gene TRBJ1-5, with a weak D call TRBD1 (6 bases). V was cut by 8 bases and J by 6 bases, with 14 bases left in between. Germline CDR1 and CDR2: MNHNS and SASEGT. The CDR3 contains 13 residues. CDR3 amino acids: CASGRTGTQPQHF. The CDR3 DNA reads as TGTGCCAGCGGGAGAACAGGGACTCAGCCCCAGCATTTT.

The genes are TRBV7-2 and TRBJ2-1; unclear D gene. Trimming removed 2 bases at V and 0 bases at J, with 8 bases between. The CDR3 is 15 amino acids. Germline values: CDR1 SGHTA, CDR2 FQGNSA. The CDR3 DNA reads TGTGCCAGCAGCTTACGTGCCGTCTCCTACAATGAGCAGTTCTTC. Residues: CASSLRAVSYNEQFF. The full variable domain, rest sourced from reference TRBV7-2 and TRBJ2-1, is GAGVSQSPSNKVTEKGKDVELRCDPISGHTALYWYRQSLGQGLEFLIYFQGNSAPDKSGLPSDRFSAERTGGSVSTLTIQRTQQEDSAVYLCASSLRAVSYNEQFFGPGTRLTVL.

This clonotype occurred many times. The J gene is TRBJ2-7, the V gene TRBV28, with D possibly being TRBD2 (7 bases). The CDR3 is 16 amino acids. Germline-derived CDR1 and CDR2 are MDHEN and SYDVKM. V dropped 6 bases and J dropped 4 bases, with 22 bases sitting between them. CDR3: CASSSAGASGLYEQYF. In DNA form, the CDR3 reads TGTGCCAGCAGCAGTGCAGGGGCTAGCGGCCTTTACGAGCAGTACTTC.

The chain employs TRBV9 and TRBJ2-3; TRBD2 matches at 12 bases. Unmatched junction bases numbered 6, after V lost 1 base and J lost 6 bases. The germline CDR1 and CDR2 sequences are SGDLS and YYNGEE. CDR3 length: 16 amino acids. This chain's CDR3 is CASSVTRLAGVDTQYF. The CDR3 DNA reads TGTGCCAGCAGCGTAACCAGACTAGCGGGAGTGGATACGCAGTATTTT.

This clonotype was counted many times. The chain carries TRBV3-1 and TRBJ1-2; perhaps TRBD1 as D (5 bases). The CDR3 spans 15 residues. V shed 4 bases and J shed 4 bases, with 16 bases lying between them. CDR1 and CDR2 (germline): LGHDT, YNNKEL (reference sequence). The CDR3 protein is CASSPIQRGFYGYTF. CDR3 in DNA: TGTGCCAGCAGCCCTATACAACGGGGCTTCTATGGCTACACCTTC. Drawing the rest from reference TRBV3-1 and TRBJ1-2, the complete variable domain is DTAVSQTPKYLVTQMGNDKSIKCEQNLGHDTMYWYKQDSKKFLKIMFSYNNKELIINETVPNRFSPKSPDKAHLNLHINSLELGDSAVYFCASSPIQRGFYGYTFGSGTRLTVV.

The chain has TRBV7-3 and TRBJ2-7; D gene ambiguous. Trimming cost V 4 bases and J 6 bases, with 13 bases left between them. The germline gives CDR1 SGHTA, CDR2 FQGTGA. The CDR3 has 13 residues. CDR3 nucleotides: TGTGCCAGCAGCTCCACAATTTCGACCGAGCAGTACTTC. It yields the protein CASSSTISTEQYF.

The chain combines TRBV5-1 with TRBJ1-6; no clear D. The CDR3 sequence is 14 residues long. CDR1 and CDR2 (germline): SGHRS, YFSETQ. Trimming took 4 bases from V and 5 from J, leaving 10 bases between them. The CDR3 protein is CASSLGQDNSPLHF. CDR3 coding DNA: TGCGCCAGCAGCCTCGGGCAGGATAATTCACCCCTCCACTTT.

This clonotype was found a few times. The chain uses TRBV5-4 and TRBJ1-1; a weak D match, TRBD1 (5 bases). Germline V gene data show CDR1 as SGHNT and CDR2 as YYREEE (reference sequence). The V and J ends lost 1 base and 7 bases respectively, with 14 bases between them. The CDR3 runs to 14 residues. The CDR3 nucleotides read TGTGCCAGCAGCTTGTCGCAGGGCGTAGGTGAAGCTTTCTTT. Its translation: CASSLSQGVGEAFF.

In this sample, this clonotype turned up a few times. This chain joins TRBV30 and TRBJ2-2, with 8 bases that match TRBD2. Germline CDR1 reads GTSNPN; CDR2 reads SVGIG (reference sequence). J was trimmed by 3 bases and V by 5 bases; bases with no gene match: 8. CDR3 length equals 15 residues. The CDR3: CAWFPGGRDTGELFF. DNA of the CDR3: TGTGCCTGGTTTCCGGGAGGGCGGGACACCGGGGAGCTGTTTTTT.

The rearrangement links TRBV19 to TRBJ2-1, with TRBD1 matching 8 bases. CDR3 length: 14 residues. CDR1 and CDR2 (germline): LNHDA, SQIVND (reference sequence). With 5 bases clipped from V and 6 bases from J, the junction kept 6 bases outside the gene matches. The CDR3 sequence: CASSPRGLFNEQFF. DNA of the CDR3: TGTGCCAGTAGTCCCAGGGGGCTATTCAATGAGCAGTTCTTC.

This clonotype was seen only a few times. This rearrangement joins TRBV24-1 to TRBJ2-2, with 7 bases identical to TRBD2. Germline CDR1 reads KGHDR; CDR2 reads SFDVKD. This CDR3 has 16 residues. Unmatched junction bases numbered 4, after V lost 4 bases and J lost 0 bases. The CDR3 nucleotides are TGTGCCACCAGTGACCCCGGGAGGTCGAACACCGGGGAGCTGTTTTTT. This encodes CATSDPGRSNTGELFF.

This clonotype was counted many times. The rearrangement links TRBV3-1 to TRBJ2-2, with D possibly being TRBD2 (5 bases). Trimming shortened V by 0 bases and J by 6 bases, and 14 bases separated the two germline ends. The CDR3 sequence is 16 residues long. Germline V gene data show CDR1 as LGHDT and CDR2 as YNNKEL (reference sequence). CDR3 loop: CASSQELVRAAGELFF. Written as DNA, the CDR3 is TGTGCCAGCAGCCAAGAACTAGTGAGGGCCGCCGGGGAGCTGTTTTTT.

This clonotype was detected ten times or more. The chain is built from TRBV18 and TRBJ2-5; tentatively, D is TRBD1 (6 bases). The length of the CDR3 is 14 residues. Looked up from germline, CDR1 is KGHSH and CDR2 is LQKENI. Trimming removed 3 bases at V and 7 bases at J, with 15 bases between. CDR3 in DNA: TGTGCCAGCTCACCCGGGACAAGGTTCGGGACCCAGTACTTC. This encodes CASSPGTRFGTQYF.